The 11 T cell receptor beta chains listed next were all sequenced from one sample in a study of shared clonotypes between healthy human individuals. The repertoire was sequenced with immunoSEQ multiplex PCR; TCRdb's copy has only in-frame clones and lacks some. The profile covers roughly 2.5 million clones, with approximately 94% appearing a single time and about 0.13% taken by the ten largest. Material for sequencing was naive CD4+ T cells sorted from blood. Specified subset: CD45RA+ positively selected. These receptors originate from a man in his late teens or twenties in good health.

The chain is built from TRBV5-4 and TRBJ2-1; maybe TRBD1 (5 bases). Germline V gives CDR1 SGHNT, CDR2 YYREEE (reference sequence). V shed 4 bases and J shed 8 bases, with 13 bases lying between them. The CDR3 is made up of 13 amino acids. The chain's CDR3 is CASSDPLGHEQFF. The CDR3 nucleotides are TGTGCCAGCAGCGACCCGTTGGGGCATGAGCAGTTCTTC.

This chain connects TRBV19 to TRBJ2-1, with unresolved D. V was pared by 7 bases and J by 3 bases, with 13 bases between. Germline loops: CDR1 LNHDA, CDR2 SQIVND (reference sequence). This CDR3 is 14 amino acids long. The CDR3 region has the DNA TGTGCCAGTAAAAGGCAGGCCAACTACAATGAGCAGTTCTTC. It is translated as CASKRQANYNEQFF.

With respect to this clone: The sample carries other DNA sequences with the same CDR3. V gene TRBV14 combines with J gene TRBJ1-3; unclear D gene. Germline V lookup: CDR1 SGHDN, CDR2 FVKESK. V was clipped by 1 base and J by 7 bases, with 5 bases between them. This CDR3 region has 12 residues. The CDR3 DNA sequence: TGTGCCAGCAGCCAAGTGGGGAACACCATATATTTT. This gives the protein CASSQVGNTIYF.

J is TRBJ1-1 and V is TRBV19; TRBD1 matches 10 bases. The CDR3 has 16 amino acids. Germline CDR1 is LNHDA and CDR2 is SQIVND (reference sequence). V lost 5 bases to trimming and J lost 1 base; unmatched junction nucleotides: 7. CDR3: CASSSGQGPKNTEAFF. The CDR3 region has the DNA TGTGCCAGTAGTTCGGGACAGGGGCCTAAGAACACTGAAGCTTTCTTT.

The rearrangement uses TRBV6-1 and TRBJ1-1; D not resolved. Trimming pared 4 bases from V and 12 bases from J, leaving 12 bases between. This CDR3 is 11 amino acids long. Germline CDR1 is MNHNS and CDR2 is SASEGT. CDR3 sequence: CASSAPLIPFF. CDR3 sequence (DNA): TGTGCCAGCAGTGCCCCTTTGATCCCTTTCTTT.

This chain connects TRBV9 to TRBJ2-5, with unresolved D. The CDR3 is 13 residues long. The germline gives CDR1 SGDLS, CDR2 YYNGEE. The V and J ends lost 0 bases and 5 bases respectively, with 8 bases between them. CDR3 nucleotides: TGTGCCAGCAGCGTAGAAGGTTGGGAGACCCAGTACTTC. It translates to CASSVEGWETQYF. Using reference TRBV9 and TRBJ2-5 for the parts outside the CDR3, the full variable domain is DSGVTQTPKHLITATGQRVTLRCSPRSGDLSVYWYQQSLDQGLQFLIQYYNGEERAKGNILERFSAQQFPDLHSELNLSSLELGDSALYFCASSVEGWETQYFGPGTRLLVL.

The rearrangement uses TRBV5-1 and TRBJ2-7; TRBD1 matches 7 bases. Germline V lookup: CDR1 SGHRS, CDR2 YFSETQ. J gave up 4 bases and V 0 bases, and 7 bases lay outside the gene matches. The CDR3 runs 15 residues. This chain's CDR3 is CASSLGWDRSYEQYF. The CDR3 DNA follows: TGCGCCAGCAGCTTGGGGTGGGACAGAAGTTACGAGCAGTACTTC.

This chain joins TRBV27 and TRBJ2-1; 9 bases line up with TRBD1. The CDR3 is 15 residues long. V was clipped by 5 bases and J by 5 bases; unmatched bases: 7. The germline gives CDR1 MNHEY, CDR2 SMNVEV (reference sequence). The CDR3 here is CASSTHRGRDNEQFF. CDR3 in DNA: TGTGCCAGCAGTACACACAGGGGGCGGGACAATGAGCAGTTCTTC.

In regard to this clone: The sample has other DNA sequences that encode this CDR3 too. The chain uses TRBV10-3 and TRBJ2-1; 7 bases agree with TRBD2. In germline, CDR1 is ENHRY, CDR2 SYGVKD. This CDR3 spans 15 amino acids. V lost 4 bases and J lost 1; bases outside the gene matches: 4. CDR3 DNA: TGTGCCATCAGTGGGGGCGGGGGATCCTACAATGAGCAGTTCTTC. It is translated as CAISGGGGSYNEQFF.

The chain employs TRBV2 and TRBJ1-3; weak D call: TRBD1 (6 bases). V dropped 6 bases and J dropped 2 bases, with 14 bases sitting between them. This CDR3 comprises 15 residues. The V gene's germline CDR1 is SNHLY and CDR2 FYNNEI. The CDR3 nucleotides read TGTGCCAGCAGACCGGACAGCGTGGCTGGAAACACCATATATTTT. It specifies CASRPDSVAGNTIYF.

The genes are TRBV7-2 and TRBJ2-7; D may be TRBD1 (6 bases). The CDR3 has 16 residues. The ends were cut back, 5 bases at V and 7 bases at J, with 24 bases in the middle. Germline V gene lookup returns CDR1 SGHTA and CDR2 FQGNSA. The CDR3: CASSPTRQAVSSEQYF. DNA for the CDR3: TGTGCCAGCAGCCCCACACGACAGGCTGTGAGTTCGGAGCAGTACTTC.